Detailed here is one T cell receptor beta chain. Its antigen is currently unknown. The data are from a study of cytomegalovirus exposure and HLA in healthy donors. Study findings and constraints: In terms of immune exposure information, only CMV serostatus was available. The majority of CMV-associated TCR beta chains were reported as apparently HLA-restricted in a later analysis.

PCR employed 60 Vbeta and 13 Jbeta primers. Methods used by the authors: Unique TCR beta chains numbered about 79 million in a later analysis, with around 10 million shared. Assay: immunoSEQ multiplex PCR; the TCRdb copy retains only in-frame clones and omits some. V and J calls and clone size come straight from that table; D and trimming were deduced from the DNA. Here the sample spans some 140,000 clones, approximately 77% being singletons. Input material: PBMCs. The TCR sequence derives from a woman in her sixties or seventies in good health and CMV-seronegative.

The CDR3: CASSHDQGDYEQYF. The DNA of the CDR3 is TGCGCCAGCAGCCATGACCAGGGGGACTACGAGCAGTACTTC. The chain carries TRBV4-1 and TRBJ2-7; 7 positions agree with TRBD1. This CDR3 contains 14 residues. The germline V gene encodes CDR1 MGHRA and CDR2 YSYEKL. V shed 3 bases, J shed 3 bases, and the junction held 5 bases outside the gene matches.